This T cell receptor beta chain was sequenced in a study of T cells in Graves' hyperthyroidism and ophthalmopathy. About this clonotype itself: Its antigen remains unknown.

What was amplified from RNA transcripts were TCR beta CDR3 regions. Primed by the HTBI set, a first-round RT-PCR was run on the TCR CDR3. TCRdb reprocessed the multiplex PCR reads with MiXCR, giving one entry per CDR3 protein. Of 500,000 to 800,000 distinct CDR3 sequences detected, roughly 15% appear once; the ten largest clones hold 12%. The trim removed 3 bases at V and 3 bases at J, leaving 6 bases unmatched. The CDR3 extends over 15 amino acids. Germline loops: CDR1 GTSNPN, CDR2 SVGIG (reference sequence). Study observations and caveats: A 13 V-J model separated ophthalmopathy from stable hyperthyroidism. Ophthalmopathy was identified by the model a median about 6 months ahead of onset.

The chain uses TRBV30 and TRBJ1-5, with 9 bases fitting TRBD1. The clonotype was recovered from a woman aged 45-65 years with Graves' ophthalmopathy. Sequenced material: blood. Written as DNA, the CDR3 is TGTGCCTGGAGCGCTGGGACAGGGTACAATCAGCCCCAGCATTTT. Its translation: CAWSAGTGYNQPQHF.